A selection of T cell receptor beta chains follows, all from one sample in a study of T-cell memory formation after mild COVID-19. MiXCR, applied by TCRdb to the 5' RACE reads, yields one record per CDR3 protein. The table has hundreds of thousands of distinct CDR3 sequences, roughly 20% seen once. Sequences were obtained from PBMCs or a T cell subset sorted from them (not recorded which). The receptor source for this set is an adult woman who had mild COVID-19 (a few samples of this study predate the infection). Cell type and time point are not known. CDR3s include the opening cysteine and the closing phenylalanine or tryptophan. D genes are given only for firm matches. The listing skips clone size in some rows; elsewhere it reads once, few, many or a size class.

j_call d_call v_call clone_size cdr3_aa cdr3_nt
TRBJ1-1 - TRBV29-1 - CSVPPSGTEAFF TGCAGCGTCCCACCCTCTGGGACTGAAGCTTTCTTT
TRBJ2-7 TRBD2 TRBV29-1 many CSVQHLTSAEQYF TGCAGCGTCCAACACCTGACTAGCGCCGAGCAGTACTTC
TRBJ2-1 TRBD2 TRBV7-2 many CASSLGGTSRAYNEQFF TGTGCCAGCAGCTTAGGGGGGACTAGCAGGGCCTACAATGAGCAGTTCTTC
TRBJ1-4 - TRBV7-6 few CASSSAGGDIQKLFF TGTGCCAGCAGCTCGGCCGGGGGGGATATTCAAAAACTGTTTTTT
TRBJ1-1 - TRBV7-2 - CASSQAAGNTEAFF TGTGCCAGCAGCCAGGCCGCGGGGAACACTGAAGCTTTCTTT
TRBJ2-5 - TRBV5-1 few CASSLEREETQYF TGCGCCAGCAGCTTGGAAAGGGAGGAGACCCAGTACTTC
TRBJ2-1 TRBD1 TRBV10-3 few CAIRVWDRANNEQFF TGTGCCATCAGGGTATGGGACAGGGCAAACAATGAGCAGTTCTTC
TRBJ2-1 TRBD2 TRBV6-2/TRBV6-3 few CASTERERRSEQFF TGTGCCAGCACTGAGCGGGAGCGCCGTAGTGAGCAGTTCTTC
TRBJ2-5 - TRBV5-1 - CASSLRTGTQETQYF TGCGCCAGCAGCTTGAGGACCGGGACCCAAGAGACCCAGTACTTC
TRBJ2-3 - TRBV4-2 once CASSTSEGQYF TGTGCCAGCAGCACCTCGGAGGGGCAGTATTTT
TRBJ2-7 TRBD1 TRBV4-3 - CASSQGPGTGQNEQYF TGCGCCAGCAGCCAAGGACCAGGGACAGGGCAAAACGAGCAGTACTTC
TRBJ1-1 - TRBV29-1 many CSVEARLNTEAFF TGCAGCGTTGAGGCCCGTCTGAACACTGAAGCTTTCTTT
TRBJ2-6 - TRBV9 - CASSEIGSGANVLTF TGTGCCAGCAGCGAAATTGGTTCAGGGGCCAACGTCCTGACTTTC
TRBJ2-3 TRBD2 TRBV24-1 - CATSDPMTSGRSDTQYF TGTGCCACCAGTGATCCGATGACTAGCGGGAGATCAGATACGCAGTATTTT
TRBJ1-5 - TRBV19 - CASSGRQGRSNQPQHF TGTGCCAGTAGTGGCCGACAAGGGCGGAGTAATCAGCCCCAGCATTTT
TRBJ2-3 - TRBV11-2 many CASSSSDTQYF TGCGCCAGCAGCTCCTCAGATACGCAGTATTTT
TRBJ2-3 - TRBV21-1 few CASSKRPRRQVSFTDTQYF TGTGCCAGCAGCAAAAGACCCCGCAGACAGGTTTCTTTCACAGATACGCAGTATTTT
TRBJ2-1 TRBD2 TRBV6-2/TRBV6-3 - CASSYGGRANEQFF TGTGCCAGCAGTTACGGCGGGAGGGCCAATGAGCAGTTCTTC
TRBJ2-1 TRBD2 TRBV20-1 - CRATSGFEQFF TGCAGAGCGACTAGCGGGTTTGAGCAGTTCTTC
TRBJ2-5 - TRBV7-9 few CASSPLWETQYF TGTGCCAGCAGCCCCCTTTGGGAGACCCAGTACTTC
TRBJ1-1 - TRBV7-9 few CASSLVKGTNTEAFF TGTGCCAGCAGCTTAGTTAAGGGCACCAACACTGAAGCTTTCTTT
TRBJ1-3 - TRBV5-5 - CASSPTESSGNTIYF TGTGCCAGCAGCCCGACTGAGAGCTCTGGAAACACCATATATTTT
TRBJ1-1 - TRBV10-3 - CAISDTIKGNTEAFF TGTGCCATCAGTGATACCATCAAGGGGAACACTGAAGCTTTCTTT
TRBJ2-1 TRBD1 TRBV9 few CASSDKTGGKTHEQFF TGTGCCAGCAGCGACAAGACAGGGGGCAAGACTCATGAGCAGTTCTTC
TRBJ1-1 TRBD1 TRBV15 - CATSRPGQPGDTEAFF TGTGCCACCAGCAGACCGGGACAGCCCGGGGACACTGAAGCTTTCTTT
TRBJ2-3 TRBD2 TRBV29-1 once CSVLSASGITDTQYF TGCAGCGTTCTTTCGGCTAGCGGAATCACAGATACGCAGTATTTT
TRBJ1-3 TRBD1 TRBV4-2 few CASSLDRVSSGNTIYF TGTGCCAGCAGCCTGGACAGGGTTAGCTCTGGAAACACCATATATTTT
TRBJ1-6 - TRBV11-3 - CASSHGQRAYNSPLHF TGTGCCAGCAGCCACGGACAACGGGCGTATAATTCACCCCTCCACTTT
TRBJ2-7 TRBD1 TRBV10-3 few CAISGGTGYGEQYF TGTGCCATCAGTGGGGGGACAGGGTACGGCGAGCAGTACTTC
TRBJ2-3 TRBD2 TRBV5-1 - CASSLDSAGAGDTQYF TGCGCCAGCAGCTTGGACTCGGCGGGAGCGGGAGATACGCAGTATTTT
TRBJ2-3 TRBD2 TRBV6-4 few CASSDSMLAGADTQYF TGTGCCAGCAGTGACTCAATGCTAGCGGGGGCAGATACGCAGTATTTT
TRBJ2-7 TRBD2 TRBV4-2 few CASSQELAGPREQYF TGTGCCAGCAGCCAAGAACTAGCGGGGCCCCGGGAGCAGTACTTC
TRBJ1-5 - TRBV7-7 - CASSLVENGNQPQHF TGTGCCAGCAGCTTAGTTGAGAACGGCAATCAGCCCCAGCATTTT
TRBJ1-4 TRBD1 TRBV4-2 few CASSQDRDHEKLFF TGTGCCAGCAGCCAGGACAGGGACCATGAAAAACTGTTTTTT
TRBJ2-3 - TRBV7-6 few CASSLVPWDTQYF TGTGCCAGCAGCCTAGTTCCGTGGGATACGCAGTATTTT
TRBJ1-1 - TRBV25-1 - CASSESGRAEAFF TGTGCCAGCAGTGAATCAGGGAGAGCTGAAGCTTTCTTT
TRBJ2-7 TRBD2 TRBV6-5 - CASSYHRTSAAYEQYF TGTGCCAGCAGTTACCACCGGACTAGCGCGGCCTACGAGCAGTACTTC
TRBJ2-3 - TRBV6-5 - CASTQGRGGTDTQYF TGTGCCAGCACCCAGGGGAGGGGAGGGACAGATACGCAGTATTTT
TRBJ1-2 TRBD1 TRBV15 - CATSRDRGTGSGGYTF TGTGCCACCAGCAGAGATCGCGGGACAGGGTCTGGTGGCTACACCTTC
TRBJ1-2 - TRBV7-2 - CASSLALARRSDNYGYTF TGTGCCAGCAGCTTAGCCCTGGCGCGACGGTCGGATAACTATGGCTACACCTTC